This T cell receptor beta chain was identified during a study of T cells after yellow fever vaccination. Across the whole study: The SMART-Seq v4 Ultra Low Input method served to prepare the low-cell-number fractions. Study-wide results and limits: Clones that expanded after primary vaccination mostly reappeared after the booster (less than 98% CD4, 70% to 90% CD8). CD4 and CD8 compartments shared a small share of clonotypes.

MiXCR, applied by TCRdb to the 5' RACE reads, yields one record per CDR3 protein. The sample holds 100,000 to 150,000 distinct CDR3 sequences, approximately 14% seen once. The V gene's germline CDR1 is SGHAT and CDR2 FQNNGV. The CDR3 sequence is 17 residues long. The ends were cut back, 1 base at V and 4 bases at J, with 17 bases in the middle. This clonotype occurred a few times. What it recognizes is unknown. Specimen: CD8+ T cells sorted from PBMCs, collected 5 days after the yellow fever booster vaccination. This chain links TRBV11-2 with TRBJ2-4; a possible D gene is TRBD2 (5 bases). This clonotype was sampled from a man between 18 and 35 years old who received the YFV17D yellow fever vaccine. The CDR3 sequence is CASSLGARGEGKNIQYF. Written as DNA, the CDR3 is TGTGCCAGCAGCTTAGGCGCCCGGGGAGAGGGTAAAAACATTCAGTACTTC.